This entry lists 3 T cell receptor beta chains sequenced from one sample in a study of CD8 T cells in ankylosing spondylitis. Whole-study results and caveats: A motif in TCR beta, a set of about eight highly homologous variants, appeared characteristic of ankylosing spondylitis blood.

TCRdb used MiXCR to reprocess the 5' RACE reads, holding one entry per CDR3 protein. Here the sample spans 350,000 or so distinct CDR3 sequences, under 8.5% being singletons. These receptors are not linked to any known antigen. The material sequenced was blood, either unsorted or a sorted T cell fraction (not recorded which). The receptors here all came from a male donor with ankylosing spondylitis.

This clonotype was seen at least ten times. This chain connects TRBV5-1 to TRBJ2-7; 7 bases are shared with TRBD1. Germline CDR1 SGHRS, CDR2 YFSETQ. The CDR3 runs to 12 residues. V was pared by 4 bases and J by 8 bases, with 6 bases of the junction left unmatched. The CDR3 DNA reads TGCGCCAGCAGCGAGGGACAGAATCAGCAGTACTTC. Protein sequence: CASSEGQNQQYF.

There are a few counts of this clonotype. This sequence joins TRBV19 and TRBJ2-7; 9 nucleotides match TRBD2. Germline CDR1 and CDR2: LNHDA and SQIVND (reference sequence). This CDR3 region has 16 residues. The trim removed 5 bases at V and 3 bases at J, leaving 11 bases unmatched. In DNA form, the CDR3 reads TGTGCCAGTAGTGTTCTAGCGGGGAGCTCGTTCTACGAGCAGTACTTC. Encoded protein: CASSVLAGSSFYEQYF.

V gene TRBV6-2 or TRBV6-3 combines with J gene TRBJ1-1, with no clear D. Trimming took off 0 bases at V and 0 bases at J, with 8 bases between the two ends. Germline V gene lookup returns CDR1 MNHEY and CDR2 SVGEGT. CDR3 length equals 15 residues. The CDR3 DNA follows: TGTGCCAGCAGTTACTCGCAGGCCCTGAACACTGAAGCTTTCTTT. Encoded protein: CASSYSQALNTEAFF.